This TCR beta chain was captured in a study of blood T cell repertoires in COVID-19. CDR1 is SGHNT, CDR2 YYREEE, per germline (reference sequence). With V trimmed by 8 bases and J by 6 bases, 10 bases remained unmatched. This CDR3 is built from 14 residues. The protocol was immunoSEQ multiplex PCR, while the TCRdb copy is restricted to in-frame clones and leaves out a portion. This sample has some 250,000 clones, with approximately 90% found just once. In this sample, this clone turned up many times. The specimen was PBMCs or T cells enriched from blood (not recorded which). The chain combines TRBV5-4 with TRBJ2-1, with 8 nucleotides matching TRBD2. The clonotype was recovered from a human donor in a cohort exposed to, infected with or recovered from COVID-19 (not recorded which). The donor label of this sample is uncertain. This CDR3 reads CASTNGGALNEQFF. CDR3 DNA sequence: TGTGCCAGTACGAACGGGGGGGCCCTCAATGAGCAGTTCTTC. The full variable domain, completed using reference TRBV5-4 and TRBJ2-1, is ETGVTQSPTHLIKTRGQQVTLRCSSQSGHNTVSWYQQALGQGPQFIFQYYREEENGRGNFPPRFSGLQFPNYSSELNVNALELDDSALYLCASTNGGALNEQFFGPGTRLTVL.